A single sample gave rise to the 4 T cell receptor delta chains below, sequenced in a study of γδ T cells in repeated Plasmodium falciparum infection. TCRdb reprocessed the multiplex PCR reads through CATT. The table records tens of thousands of delta-chain clones, over 0.9% of them present only once. Gammadelta T cells were flow-sorted from PBMC into Vgamma9/Vdelta2+ and Vdelta2-negative populations for bulk analysis. Sequences were obtained from gamma-delta T cells from blood. These receptors were taken from a pool of human donors (malaria-infected and uninfected, not separated).

As concerns this clone: This likely came from a read error, as a far larger clone is one base away. The sample carries other DNA sequences with the same CDR3. The chain uses TRDV2 and TRDJ1; 7 bases match TRDD3. The J gene was missing in TCRdb and was found by matching the end of the DNA to germline. Germline CDR1 reads GEAIGNYY; CDR2 reads EKD. V lost 1 base to trimming and J lost 0 bases; unmatched junction nucleotides: 16. The CDR3 totals 19 residues. This CDR3 reads CACDTRRGDKRRYTDKLIF. The CDR3 DNA reads as TGTGCCTGTGACACGAGGAGAGGGGATAAAAGGAGGTACACCGATAAACTCATCTTT.

Comments on this clone: The TCRdb record carries a much larger clone's protein, which differs from this DNA's translation at residue 6; a read error is the likely cause, and the protein listed here is the DNA translation. The chain employs TRDV1 and TRDJ1; 7 bases are a match to TRDD2. Unmatched junction bases numbered 29, after V lost 2 bases and J lost 5 bases. Germline V CDR1 and CDR2: TSWWSYY, QGS. The CDR3 spans 22 residues. CDR3 in amino acids: CALGEAFDSVPTGGDHEDKLIF. In nucleotides, the CDR3 is TGTGCTCTTGGGGAAGCCTTTGATTCCGTTCCTACAGGTGGGGACCACGAGGATAAACTCATCTTT.

On this clone itself: The translation of this DNA and the TCRdb protein of a much larger clone differ at residue 3, probably owing to a read error; the protein shown here is translated from the DNA. This chain links TRDV1 with TRDJ3; D is possibly TRDD3 (6 bases). The J gene comes from matching the DNA to germline here; TCRdb lacks it. The CDR3 spans 19 residues. The V and J ends lost 11 bases and 1 base respectively, with 24 bases between them. Germline V gene data show CDR1 as TSWWSYY and CDR2 as QGS. The CDR3 here is CAFEPSLGGTSWDTRQMFF. The CDR3 DNA is TGTGCTTTCGAACCTTCACTCGGGGGGACATCCTGGGACACCCGACAGATGTTTTTC.

For this clone: TCRdb assigns this DNA the protein of a much larger clone, which departs from its translation at residue 5; this likely reflects a read error, and the protein shown comes from translating the DNA. V and J are TRDV2 and TRDJ1, with TRDD3 identical over 9 bases. Germline matching of the DNA provided the J gene here, since TCRdb leaves it blank. The CDR3 loop spans 21 amino acids. The ends lost 3 bases at V and 0 bases at J; junction bases unmatched: 22. The V gene's germline CDR1 is GEAIGNYY and CDR2 EKD. The CDR3 region is CACDEGVYWGTKSTYTDKLIF. In DNA form, the CDR3 reads TGTGCCTGTGACGAGGGGGTTTACTGGGGGACCAAGTCGACGTACACCGATAAACTCATCTTT.